This T cell receptor (beta chain) was identified in a study of cytomegalovirus exposure and HLA in healthy donors. Study-wide context: The 500 to 850 first-cohort repertoires and the 130 or so validation repertoires shared the same platform, a later analysis reported. Study-wide findings and caveats: Subsequent analysis of the 120 or so validation repertoires found a tendency for first-cohort TCR clusters to co-occur.

Notes on this clone: Its specificity is unknown.

Only in-frame clones appear in the TCRdb table, and some are missing; sequencing was by immunoSEQ multiplex PCR. In the table there are roughly 67,000 clones, 90% to 95% of which are singletons. The validation cohort, a group of 120 subjects, included the donors and was separate from the approximately 680-subject first cohort. V lost 3 bases, J lost 3 bases, and 15 bases lay in between. The CDR3 loop spans 15 amino acids. Germline CDR1 reads GTSNPN; CDR2 reads SVGIG (reference sequence). Sequenced material: PBMCs. The source is a man in his late teens or twenties in good health and CMV-seronegative. This sequence joins TRBV30 and TRBJ2-1; TRBD2 might be the D (6 bases). The CDR3 DNA sequence: TGTGCCTGGAGCGAGCGGGCGGCCTTCTACAATGAGCAGTTCTTC. It specifies CAWSERAAFYNEQFF. Full variable domain (remainder filled in from reference TRBV30 and TRBJ2-1): SQTIHQWPATLVQPVGSPLSLECTVEGTSNPNLYWYRQAAGRGLQLLFYSVGIGQISSEVPQNLSASRPQDRQFILSSKKLLLSDSGFYLCAWSERAAFYNEQFFGPGTRLTVL.